This T cell receptor (beta chain) derives from a study of CD8 T cells in Susac syndrome. Random hexamers were used to reverse transcribe the RNA input (0.5 to 1 ug). From the immunoSEQ multiplex PCR reads, TCRdb called clonotypes with MiXCR, one entry per CDR3 protein. The table shows some 400,000 distinct CDR3 sequences, with more than 70% occurring only once. Germline CDR1 is MNHEY and CDR2 is SMNVEV (reference sequence). The length of the CDR3 is 22 residues. V lost 5 bases and J lost 2, with 33 bases in between. This receptor was identified in a human donor with multiple sclerosis. This chain connects TRBV27 to TRBJ1-4, with D maybe TRBD1 (5 bases). Sequenced material: CD8+ T cells from PBMCs. The chain's CDR3 is CASSPGTEWGKTTVHTNEKLFF. CDR3 DNA: TGTGCCAGCAGTCCCGGGACGGAGTGGGGGAAGACTACCGTACACACTAATGAAAAACTGTTTTTT.